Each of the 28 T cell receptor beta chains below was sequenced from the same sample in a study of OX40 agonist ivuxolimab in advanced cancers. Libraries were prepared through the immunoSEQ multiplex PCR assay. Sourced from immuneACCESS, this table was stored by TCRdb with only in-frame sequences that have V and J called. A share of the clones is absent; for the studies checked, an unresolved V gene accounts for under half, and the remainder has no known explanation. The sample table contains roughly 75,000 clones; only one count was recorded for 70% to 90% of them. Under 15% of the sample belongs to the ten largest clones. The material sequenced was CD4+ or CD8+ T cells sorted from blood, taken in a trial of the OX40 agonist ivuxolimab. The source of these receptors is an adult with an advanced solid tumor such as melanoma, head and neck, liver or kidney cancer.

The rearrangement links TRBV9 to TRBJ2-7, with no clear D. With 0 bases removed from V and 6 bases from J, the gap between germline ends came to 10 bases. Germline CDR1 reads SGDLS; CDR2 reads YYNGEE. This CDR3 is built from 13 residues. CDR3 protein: CASSVVPHGEQYF. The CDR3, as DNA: TGTGCCAGCAGCGTAGTGCCTCACGGCGAGCAGTACTTC.

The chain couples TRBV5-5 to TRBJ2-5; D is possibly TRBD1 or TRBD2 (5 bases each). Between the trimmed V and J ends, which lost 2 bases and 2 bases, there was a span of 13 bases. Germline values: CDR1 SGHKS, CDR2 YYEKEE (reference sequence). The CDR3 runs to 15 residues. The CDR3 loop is CASSFTGRIQETQYF. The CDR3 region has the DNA TGTGCCAGCAGCTTTACGGGGCGGATACAAGAGACCCAGTACTTC. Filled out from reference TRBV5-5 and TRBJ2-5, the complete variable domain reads DAGVTQSPTHLIKTRGQQVTLRCSPISGHKSVSWYQQVLGQGPQFIFQYYEKEERGRGNFPDRFSARQFPNYSSELNVNALLLGDSALYLCASSFTGRIQETQYFGPGTRLLVL.

The CDR3 nucleotides are TGTGCCAGCAGTGACAGGGGGAACTATGGCTACACCTTC. Protein product: CASSDRGNYGYTF. The rearrangement joins TRBV2 to TRBJ1-2; 7 bases align to TRBD1. V lost 3 bases to trimming and J lost 2 bases; unmatched junction nucleotides: 0. The CDR3 runs to 13 residues. Per germline, CDR1 SNHLY and CDR2 FYNNEI.

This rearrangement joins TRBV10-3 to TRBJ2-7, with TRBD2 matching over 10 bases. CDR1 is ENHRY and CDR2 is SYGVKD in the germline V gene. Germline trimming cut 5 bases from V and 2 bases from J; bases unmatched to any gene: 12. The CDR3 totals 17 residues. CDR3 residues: CAISSTRSSGSTYEQYF. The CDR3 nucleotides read TGTGCCATCAGTTCCACAAGGTCTAGCGGGAGCACCTACGAGCAGTACTTC.

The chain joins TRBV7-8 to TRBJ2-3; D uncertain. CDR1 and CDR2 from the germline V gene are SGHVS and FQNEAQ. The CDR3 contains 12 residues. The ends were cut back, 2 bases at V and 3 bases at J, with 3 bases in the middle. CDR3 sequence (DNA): TGTGCCAGCAGCTTAATAACAGATACGCAGTATTTT. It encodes CASSLITDTQYF.

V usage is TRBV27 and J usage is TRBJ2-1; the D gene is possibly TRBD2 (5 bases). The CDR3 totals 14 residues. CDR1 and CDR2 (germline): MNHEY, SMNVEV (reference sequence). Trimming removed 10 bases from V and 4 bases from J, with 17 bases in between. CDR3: CATSTLGGYNEQFF. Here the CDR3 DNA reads TGTGCCACCTCAACACTAGGCGGTTACAATGAGCAGTTCTTC.

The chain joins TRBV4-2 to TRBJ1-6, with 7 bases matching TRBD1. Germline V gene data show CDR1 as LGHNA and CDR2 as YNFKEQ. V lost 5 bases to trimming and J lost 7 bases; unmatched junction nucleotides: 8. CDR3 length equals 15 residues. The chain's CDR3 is CASSTTTGRNSPLHF. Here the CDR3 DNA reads TGTGCCAGCAGCACGACGACAGGGAGAAATTCACCCCTCCACTTT.

This CDR3 reads CASSQFSRQGVYSNQPQHF. In DNA, the CDR3 is TGCGCCAGCAGCCAATTCTCGAGGCAGGGGGTTTATAGCAATCAGCCCCAGCATTTT. The chain couples TRBV4-1 to TRBJ1-5, with 7 positions matching TRBD1. The ends lost 2 bases at V and 0 bases at J; junction bases unmatched: 13. CDR1 is MGHRA and CDR2 is YSYEKL in the germline V gene. The CDR3 totals 19 residues.

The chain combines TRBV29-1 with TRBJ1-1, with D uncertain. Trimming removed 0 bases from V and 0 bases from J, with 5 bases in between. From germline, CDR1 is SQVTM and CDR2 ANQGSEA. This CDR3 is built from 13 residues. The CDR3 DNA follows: TGCAGCGTTGAAGATCCAGTGAACACTGAAGCTTTCTTT. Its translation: CSVEDPVNTEAFF.

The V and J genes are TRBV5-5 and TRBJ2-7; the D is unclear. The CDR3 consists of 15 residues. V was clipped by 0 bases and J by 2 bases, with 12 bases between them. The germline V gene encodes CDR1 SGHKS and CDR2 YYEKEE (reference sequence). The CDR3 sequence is CASSLAAPSPYEQYF. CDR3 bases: TGTGCCAGCAGCTTGGCCGCCCCATCCCCCTACGAGCAGTACTTC.

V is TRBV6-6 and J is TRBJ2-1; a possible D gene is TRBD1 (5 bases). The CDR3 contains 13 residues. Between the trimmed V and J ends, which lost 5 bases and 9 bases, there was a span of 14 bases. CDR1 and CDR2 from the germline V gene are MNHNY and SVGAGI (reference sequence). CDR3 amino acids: CASSSLGEGEQFF. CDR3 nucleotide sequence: TGTGCCAGCAGTAGTTTAGGGGAAGGTGAGCAGTTCTTC.

CDR3 loop: CASSRTVWHQPQHF. Written as DNA, the CDR3 is TGTGCCAGTAGCAGGACAGTGTGGCATCAGCCCCAGCATTTT. The chain couples TRBV19 to TRBJ1-5, with D perhaps TRBD1 (6 bases). Trimming left V 6 bases short and J 5 bases short, with 14 bases between. The CDR3 extends over 14 amino acids. Per germline, CDR1 LNHDA and CDR2 SQIVND (reference sequence).

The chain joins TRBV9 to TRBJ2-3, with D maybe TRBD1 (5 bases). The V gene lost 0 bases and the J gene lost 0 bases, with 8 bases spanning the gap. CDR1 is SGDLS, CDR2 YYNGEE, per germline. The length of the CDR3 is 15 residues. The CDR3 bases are TGTGCCAGCAGCGTAGCTGGGGCCAGCACAGATACGCAGTATTTT. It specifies CASSVAGASTDTQYF.

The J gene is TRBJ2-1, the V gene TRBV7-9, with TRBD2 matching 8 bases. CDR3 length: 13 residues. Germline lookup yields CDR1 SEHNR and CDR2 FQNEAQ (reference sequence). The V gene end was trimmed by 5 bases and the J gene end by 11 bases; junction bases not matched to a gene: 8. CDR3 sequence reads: CASSPGLEAQQFF. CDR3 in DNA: TGTGCCAGCAGCCCGGGACTAGAGGCGCAGCAGTTCTTC.

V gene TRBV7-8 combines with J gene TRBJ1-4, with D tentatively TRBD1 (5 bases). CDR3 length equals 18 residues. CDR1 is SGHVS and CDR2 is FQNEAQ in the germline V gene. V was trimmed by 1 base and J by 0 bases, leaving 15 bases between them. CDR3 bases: TGTGCCAGCAGCTTAGGGACGCGGGGCGATCCAACTAATGAAAAACTGTTTTTT. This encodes CASSLGTRGDPTNEKLFF.

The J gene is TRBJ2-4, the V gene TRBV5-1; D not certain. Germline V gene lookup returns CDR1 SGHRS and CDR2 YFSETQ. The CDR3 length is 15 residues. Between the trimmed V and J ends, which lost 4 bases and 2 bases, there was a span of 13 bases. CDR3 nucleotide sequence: TGCGCCAGCAGCCCATCAGAAGCGACCAAAAACATTCAGTACTTC. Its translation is CASSPSEATKNIQYF.

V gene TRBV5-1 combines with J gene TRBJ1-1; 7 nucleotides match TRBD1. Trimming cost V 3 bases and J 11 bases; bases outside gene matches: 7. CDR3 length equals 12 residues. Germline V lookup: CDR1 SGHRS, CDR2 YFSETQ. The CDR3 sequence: CASSSPGQSAFF. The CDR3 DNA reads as TGCGCCAGCAGCTCCCCGGGACAGTCGGCTTTCTTT.

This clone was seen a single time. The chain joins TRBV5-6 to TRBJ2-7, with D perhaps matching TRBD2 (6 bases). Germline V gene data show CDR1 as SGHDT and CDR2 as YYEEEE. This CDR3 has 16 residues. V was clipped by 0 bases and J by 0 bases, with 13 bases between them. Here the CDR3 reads CASSLAGTDSSYEQYF. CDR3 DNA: TGTGCCAGCAGCTTGGCGGGGACTGACAGCTCCTACGAGCAGTACTTC.

Here the CDR3 DNA reads TGTGCCAGCAGCTCGCACTACAGGGAGGGGTACTATGGCTACACCTTC. It specifies CASSSHYREGYYGYTF. The gene calls are TRBV9 and TRBJ1-2; possibly TRBD1 for D (6 bases). The CDR3 loop spans 16 amino acids. The germline V gene encodes CDR1 SGDLS and CDR2 YYNGEE. Trimming pared 4 bases from V and 3 bases from J, leaving 19 bases between.

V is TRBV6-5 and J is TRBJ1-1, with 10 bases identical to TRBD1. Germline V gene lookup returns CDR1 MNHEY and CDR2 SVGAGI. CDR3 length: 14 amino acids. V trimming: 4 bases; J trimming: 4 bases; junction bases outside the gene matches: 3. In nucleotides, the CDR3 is TGTGCCAGCAGTTTGGGACAGGGGCGCACTGAAGCTTTCTTT. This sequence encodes CASSLGQGRTEAFF.

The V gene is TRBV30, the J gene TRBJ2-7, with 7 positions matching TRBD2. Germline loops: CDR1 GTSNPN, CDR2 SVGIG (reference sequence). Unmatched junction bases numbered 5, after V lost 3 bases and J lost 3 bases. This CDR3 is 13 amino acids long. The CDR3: CAWSAGTNYEQYF. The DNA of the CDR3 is TGTGCCTGGAGCGCCGGGACTAACTACGAGCAGTACTTC. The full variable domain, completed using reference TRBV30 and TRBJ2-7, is SQTIHQWPATLVQPVGSPLSLECTVEGTSNPNLYWYRQAAGRGLQLLFYSVGIGQISSEVPQNLSASRPQDRQFILSSKKLLLSDSGFYLCAWSAGTNYEQYFGPGTRLTVT.

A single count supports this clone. The CDR3 reads CASSRRANTGELFF. The CDR3 coding sequence is TGTGCCAGCAGCCGACGGGCTAACACCGGGGAGCTGTTTTTT. V usage is TRBV14 and J usage is TRBJ2-2; no clear D gene. CDR3 length: 14 amino acids. V lost 4 bases and J lost 2, with 8 bases in between. The V gene's germline CDR1 is SGHDN and CDR2 FVKESK.

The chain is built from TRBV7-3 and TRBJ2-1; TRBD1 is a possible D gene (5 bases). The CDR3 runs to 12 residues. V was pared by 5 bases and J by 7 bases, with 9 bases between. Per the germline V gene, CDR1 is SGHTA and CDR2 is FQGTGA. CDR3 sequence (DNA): TGTGCCAGCAGCCGCTCAGGGAATGAGCAGTTCTTC. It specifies CASSRSGNEQFF.

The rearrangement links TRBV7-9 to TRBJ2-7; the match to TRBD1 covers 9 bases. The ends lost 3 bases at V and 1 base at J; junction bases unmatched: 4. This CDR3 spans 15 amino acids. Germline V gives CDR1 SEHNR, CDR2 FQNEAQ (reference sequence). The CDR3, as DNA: TGTGCCAGCAGCTTCCGGGACAGGGAATCCTACGAGCAGTACTTC. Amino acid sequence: CASSFRDRESYEQYF. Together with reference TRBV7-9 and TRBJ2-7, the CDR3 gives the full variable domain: DTGVSQNPRHKITKRGQNVTFRCDPISEHNRLYWYRQTLGQGPEFLTYFQNEAQLEKSRLLSDRFSAERPKGSFSTLEIQRTEQGDSAMYLCASSFRDRESYEQYFGPGTRLTVT.

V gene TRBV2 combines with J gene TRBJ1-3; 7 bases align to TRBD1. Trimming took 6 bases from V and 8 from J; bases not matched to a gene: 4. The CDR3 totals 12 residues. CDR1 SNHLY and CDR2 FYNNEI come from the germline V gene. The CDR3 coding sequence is TGTGCCAGCAGGTACAGGGGTGACACCATATATTTT. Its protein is CASRYRGDTIYF.

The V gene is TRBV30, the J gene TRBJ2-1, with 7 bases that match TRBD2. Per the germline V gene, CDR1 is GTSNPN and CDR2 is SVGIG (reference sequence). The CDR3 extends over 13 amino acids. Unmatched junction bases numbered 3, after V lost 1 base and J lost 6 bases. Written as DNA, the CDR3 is TGTGCCTGGAGTGCACTAGCGTCCAATGAGCAGTTCTTC. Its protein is CAWSALASNEQFF.

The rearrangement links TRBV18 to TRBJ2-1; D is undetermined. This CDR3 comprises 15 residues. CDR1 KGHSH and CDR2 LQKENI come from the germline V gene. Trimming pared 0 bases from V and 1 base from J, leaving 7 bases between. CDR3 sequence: CASSPPLVSYNEQFF. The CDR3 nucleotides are TGTGCCAGCTCACCACCGCTGGTATCCTACAATGAGCAGTTCTTC.

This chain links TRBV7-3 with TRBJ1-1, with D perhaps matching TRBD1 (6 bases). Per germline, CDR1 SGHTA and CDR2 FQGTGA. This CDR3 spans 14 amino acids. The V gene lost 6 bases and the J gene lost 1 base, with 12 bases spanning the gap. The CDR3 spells CASSERGGNTEAFF. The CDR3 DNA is TGTGCCAGCAGTGAAAGAGGGGGGAACACTGAAGCTTTCTTT.